This entry concerns a single T cell receptor (beta chain). TCRdb independently ran MiXCR on the PCR reads; one entry per CDR3 protein. The sample has some 93,000 distinct CDR3 sequences, 20% to 25% seen once. These data come from a study of molecular identifiers for immune sequencing clone quantification. The specimen was naive CD8+ T cells from blood, with Jurkat cell RNA spiked in. The subset: FACS-sorted CD8+CD4-CCR7+CD45RA+ naive T cells. This clonotype originated in a human donor in good health. Some libraries in this study had Jurkat cell RNA spiked in.

CDR3 region: CASRGSGEAFF. The CDR3 DNA follows: TGTGCCAGCAGAGGTTCAGGTGAAGCTTTCTTT. This chain uses TRBV6-2 or TRBV6-3 with TRBJ1-1, with D hard to call. Germline assignment: CDR1 MNHEY and CDR2 SVGEGT. This CDR3 comprises 11 residues. With 6 bases removed from V and 7 bases from J, the gap between germline ends came to 9 bases.